Below, 21 T cell receptor beta chains from the same sample are listed, as sequenced in a study of cytomegalovirus exposure and HLA in healthy donors. With 60 Vbeta and 13 Jbeta primers, the PCR was carried out. Generated by immunoSEQ multiplex PCR, the TCRdb table keeps only in-frame clones and is missing some. The sample records about 140,000 clones, around 84% being singletons. Source material: PBMCs. The receptors derive from a middle-aged man in good health and CMV-seronegative.

The chain recombines TRBV5-6 with TRBJ2-7; 10 nucleotides line up with TRBD1. Looked up from germline, CDR1 is SGHDT and CDR2 is YYEEEE. The CDR3 runs 16 residues. J gave up 2 bases and V 4 bases, and 9 bases lay outside the gene matches. CDR3 nucleotide sequence: TGTGCCAGCAGCCGCCTCGACAGGGGGCTTCCCTACGAGCAGTACTTC. This translates into CASSRLDRGLPYEQYF.

The chain employs TRBV29-1 and TRBJ2-7, with 9 bases identical to TRBD1. J gave up 0 bases and V 4 bases, and 4 bases lay outside the gene matches. Per the germline V gene, CDR1 is SQVTM and CDR2 is ANQGSEA. The CDR3 is made up of 14 amino acids. The CDR3 bases are TGCAGCGTTGTTCCGGGACAGGGCTCCTACGAGCAGTACTTC. Its translation: CSVVPGQGSYEQYF.

This sequence joins TRBV5-1 and TRBJ1-2; D possibly corresponds to TRBD1 (6 bases). Germline V gene lookup returns CDR1 SGHRS and CDR2 YFSETQ. CDR3 length equals 11 residues. Trimming removed 5 bases from V and 12 bases from J, with 14 bases in between. CDR3 nucleotide sequence: TGCGCCAGCAGAGCACAGGGAGCTGACACCTTC. This translates into CASRAQGADTF.

This rearrangement joins TRBV6-5 to TRBJ1-3, with D unresolved. The CDR3 spans 14 residues. The germline V and J ends were trimmed by 0 bases and 0 bases, with 3 bases remaining between them. Germline V gene data show CDR1 as MNHEY and CDR2 as SVGAGI. DNA for the CDR3: TGTGCCAGCAGTTACTCCGGCTCTGGAAACACCATATATTTT. This translates into CASSYSGSGNTIYF.

The genes are TRBV5-6 and TRBJ2-1; D is unclear. Germline loops: CDR1 SGHDT, CDR2 YYEEEE. This CDR3 region has 13 residues. The V end lost 4 bases, the J end lost 1 base, and 6 bases lay between the germline ends. The CDR3 DNA reads as TGTGCCAGCAGCCCCGGGTCCTACAATGAGCAGTTCTTC. This codes for CASSPGSYNEQFF.

J is TRBJ2-3 and V is TRBV5-1; 14 nucleotides align to TRBD2. Looked up from germline, CDR1 is SGHRS and CDR2 is YFSETQ. After removal of 9 bases from V and 0 bases from J, the junction contained 9 bases not matched to a gene. This CDR3 is built from 17 residues. The CDR3 spells CATSTGTSGGSTDTQYF. CDR3 nucleotides: TGCGCCACCTCCACCGGGACTAGCGGGGGAAGCACAGATACGCAGTATTTT.

The chain links TRBV19 to TRBJ1-2, with D tentatively TRBD1 (6 bases). CDR1 is LNHDA and CDR2 is SQIVND in the germline V gene (reference sequence). Trimming left V 5 bases short and J 4 bases short, with 26 bases between. The CDR3 covers 18 residues. As DNA, the CDR3 is TGTGCCAGTAGTGGAGGAACCGGGACATTGTATATCTTCTATGGCTACACCTTC. It translates to CASSGGTGTLYIFYGYTF.

The rearrangement links TRBV9 to TRBJ1-2, with 9 bases identical to TRBD1. Looked up from germline, CDR1 is SGDLS and CDR2 is YYNGEE. The J segment lost 1 base and the V segment lost 3 bases, leaving 1 base of the junction unmatched. CDR3 length: 14 amino acids. The CDR3 nucleotides read TGTGCCAGCAGCGCGGGACAGGGTAACTATGGCTACACCTTC. Translation: CASSAGQGNYGYTF. Together with reference TRBV9 and TRBJ1-2, the CDR3 gives the full variable domain: DSGVTQTPKHLITATGQRVTLRCSPRSGDLSVYWYQQSLDQGLQFLIQYYNGEERAKGNILERFSAQQFPDLHSELNLSSLELGDSALYFCASSAGQGNYGYTFGSGTRLTVV.

This chain uses TRBV25-1 with TRBJ2-7, with TRBD1 matching over 7 bases. The CDR3 consists of 15 residues. V gave up 2 bases and J gave up 0 bases; unmatched junction bases: 4. Germline CDR1 is MGHDK and CDR2 is SYGVNS. In DNA form, the CDR3 reads TGTGCCAGCAGTGAACCTAGGACAGGCTCCTACGAGCAGTACTTC. This codes for CASSEPRTGSYEQYF.

The rearrangement joins TRBV5-6 to TRBJ1-2, with TRBD1 matching over 8 bases. This CDR3 region has 15 residues. With 0 bases clipped from V and 8 bases from J, the junction kept 9 bases outside the gene matches. The germline V gene encodes CDR1 SGHDT and CDR2 YYEEEE. The CDR3 sequence is CASSLVQGAGRGYTF. CDR3 coding DNA: TGTGCCAGCAGCTTGGTCCAGGGGGCCGGTCGGGGCTACACCTTC.

For the CDR3, the DNA is TGTGCCAGTAGGTACGGGAGTCATAGCAATCAGCCCCAGCATTTT. Encoded protein: CASRYGSHSNQPQHF. The V and J genes are TRBV19 and TRBJ1-5, with D unresolved. Looked up from germline, CDR1 is LNHDA and CDR2 is SQIVND (reference sequence). Deletions cut 6 bases from V and 0 bases from J, with 12 bases between. The CDR3 spans 15 residues.

The CDR3 sequence is CASSLGGSVSYEQYF. The CDR3 DNA follows: TGTGCCAGCAGCTTAGGGGGCAGTGTGTCCTACGAGCAGTACTTC. The chain is built from TRBV7-8 and TRBJ2-7, with D possibly matching TRBD1 (5 bases). The CDR3 has 15 amino acids. The germline gives CDR1 SGHVS, CDR2 FQNEAQ. Trimming pared 1 base from V and 1 base from J, leaving 11 bases between.

This clone was counted a few times. CDR3 protein: CATSDRGHYEQYF. The CDR3 DNA follows: TGTGCCACCTCCGACAGGGGGCACTACGAGCAGTACTTC. The rearrangement joins TRBV19 to TRBJ2-7; 10 bases align to TRBD1. The CDR3 runs to 13 residues. The germline V gene encodes CDR1 LNHDA and CDR2 SQIVND (reference sequence). V shed 10 bases and J 3 bases; nucleotides not matched to a gene: 6.

The gene calls are TRBV10-1 and TRBJ2-5; D unresolved. Germline V CDR1 and CDR2: WNHNN, SYGVQD (reference sequence). The CDR3 spans 13 residues. The germline V and J ends were trimmed by 1 base and 5 bases, with 8 bases remaining between them. Written as DNA, the CDR3 is TGCGCCAGCAGTGAGTTCGCCCGGGAGACCCAGTACTTC. Protein: CASSEFARETQYF.

The rearrangement links TRBV27 to TRBJ1-2; TRBD1 might be the D (5 bases). This CDR3 has 15 residues. V gave up 8 bases and J gave up 3 bases, with 19 bases separating them. Germline V gene sequence: CDR1 MNHEY, CDR2 SMNVEV (reference sequence). DNA for the CDR3: TGTGCCAGCTCCCCCTCAGGGCCTCTAGACTATGGCTACACCTTC. Encoded protein: CASSPSGPLDYGYTF.

This chain connects TRBV28 to TRBJ2-7; 9 nucleotides line up with TRBD1. This CDR3 region has 12 residues. After removal of 9 bases from V and 6 bases from J, the junction contained 6 bases not matched to a gene. Germline V lookup: CDR1 MDHEN, CDR2 SYDVKM. The DNA of the CDR3 is TGTGCCAGGGGGGACAGGGTTCTCGAGCAGTACTTC. This encodes CARGDRVLEQYF.

The chain combines TRBV9 with TRBJ2-7; D gene ambiguous. Germline V CDR1 and CDR2: SGDLS, YYNGEE. Trimming took off 3 bases at V and 6 bases at J, with 13 bases between the two ends. The CDR3 has 13 residues. CDR3 DNA sequence: TGTGCCAGCAGCGATCGAGGAAGTCGCGAGCAGTACTTC. The encoded protein is CASSDRGSREQYF.

This clone appeared a single time. The J gene is TRBJ1-6, the V gene TRBV30; tentative D call: TRBD1 (6 bases). The CDR3 loop spans 16 amino acids. The germline V gene has CDR1 GTSNPN and CDR2 SVGIG (reference sequence). V gave up 4 bases and J gave up 9 bases, with 22 bases separating them. CDR3 nucleotide sequence: TGTGCCTGGACCCCTAACCCAGGGGCTGAAGGTTCACCCCTCCACTTT. As protein: CAWTPNPGAEGSPLHF.

The chain carries TRBV7-9 and TRBJ2-7; a weak D match, TRBD1 (6 bases). The CDR3 loop spans 13 amino acids. V gave up 6 bases and J gave up 0 bases, with 9 bases separating them. The germline V gene encodes CDR1 SEHNR and CDR2 FQNEAQ (reference sequence). As DNA, the CDR3 is TGTGCCAGCAGTCAGACAGGCTCCTACGAGCAGTACTTC. Residues: CASSQTGSYEQYF.

This sequence joins TRBV18 and TRBJ2-2, with a possible D match to TRBD1 (6 bases). The CDR3 totals 15 residues. V was pared by 3 bases and J by 3 bases, with 11 bases between. Germline values: CDR1 KGHSH, CDR2 LQKENI. CDR3 nucleotides: TGTGCCAGCTCACCTCTGCACAGGGACACCGGGGAGCTGTTTTTT. Protein sequence: CASSPLHRDTGELFF.

This chain connects TRBV5-1 to TRBJ2-5, with 10 bases lining up with TRBD1. The DNA end favors TRBJ2-7, so the J call may be wrong. This CDR3 has 17 amino acids. From germline, CDR1 is SGHRS and CDR2 YFSETQ. The CDR3 reads CASSRGTGAELSYEQYF. As DNA, the CDR3 is TGCGCCAGCAGCCGGGGGACAGGGGCCGAATTATCCTACGAGCAGTACTTC.